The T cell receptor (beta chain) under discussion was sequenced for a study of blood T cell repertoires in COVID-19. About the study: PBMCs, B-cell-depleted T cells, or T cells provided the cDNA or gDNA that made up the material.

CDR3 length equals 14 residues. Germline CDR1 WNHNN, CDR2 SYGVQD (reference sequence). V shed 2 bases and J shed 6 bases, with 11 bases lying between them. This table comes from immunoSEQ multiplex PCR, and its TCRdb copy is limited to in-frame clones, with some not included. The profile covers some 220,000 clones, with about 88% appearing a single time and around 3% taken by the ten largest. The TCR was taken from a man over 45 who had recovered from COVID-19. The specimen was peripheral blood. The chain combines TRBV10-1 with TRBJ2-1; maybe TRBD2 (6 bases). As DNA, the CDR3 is TGCGCCAGCAGTGAGGGAGGGCCTGTCAATGAGCAGTTCTTC. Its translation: CASSEGGPVNEQFF.